The 15 T cell receptor beta chains given below trace back to one sample, sequenced in a study of cytomegalovirus exposure and HLA in healthy donors. PCR amplification relied on 60 Vbeta primers (plus 13 Jbeta primers). The data were produced by immunoSEQ multiplex PCR, yet TCRdb's version contains in-frame clones alone and is incomplete. The repertoire consists of about 140,000 clones, with 79% occurring once and the leading ten covering approximately 1%. The sequenced sample consisted of PBMCs. The receptors originated from a man aged 18 to 29 in good health and CMV-seronegative.

J is TRBJ2-7 and V is TRBV19; 10 bases agree with TRBD2. The germline gives CDR1 LNHDA, CDR2 SQIVND (reference sequence). The CDR3 has 14 residues. The V gene end was trimmed by 5 bases and the J gene end by 5 bases; junction bases not matched to a gene: 6. CDR3 nucleotide sequence: TGTGCCAGTAGTCCAAGCGGGGGGGCCCACGAGCAGTACTTC. Residues: CASSPSGGAHEQYF.

The J gene is TRBJ2-5, the V gene TRBV5-1, with TRBD1 matching over 7 bases. V shed 4 bases and J 5 bases; nucleotides not matched to a gene: 5. CDR1 is SGHRS, CDR2 YFSETQ, per germline. The CDR3 extends over 13 amino acids. The CDR3 here is CASSPTGPETQYF. In DNA form, the CDR3 reads TGCGCCAGCAGCCCGACAGGGCCCGAGACCCAGTACTTC.

This sequence joins TRBV19 and TRBJ2-2; D may be TRBD1 (5 bases). The germline V and J ends were trimmed by 7 bases and 5 bases, with 14 bases remaining between them. This CDR3 contains 14 residues. Germline CDR1 is LNHDA and CDR2 is SQIVND (reference sequence). CDR3 in DNA: TGTGCCAGTAAGATAACCGGACATACCGGGGAGCTGTTTTTT. Encoded protein: CASKITGHTGELFF.

This clone came up a few times. This chain uses TRBV2 with TRBJ1-6; weak D call: TRBD1 (6 bases). There are 14 residues in the CDR3. Germline V gene sequence: CDR1 SNHLY, CDR2 FYNNEI. V was clipped by 4 bases and J by 5 bases, with 9 bases between them. CDR3 in DNA: TGTGCCAGCAGTGTATCAGGGGATAATTCACCCCTCCACTTT. Its protein is CASSVSGDNSPLHF.

The V call is TRBV25-1, the J call TRBJ2-2; no definite D call. The germline gives CDR1 MGHDK, CDR2 SYGVNS. The CDR3 runs to 11 residues. The V and J ends lost 7 bases and 5 bases respectively, with 5 bases between them. The chain's CDR3 is CASTRTGELFF. In DNA, the CDR3 is TGTGCCAGCACTAGGACCGGGGAGCTGTTTTTT.

V and J are TRBV5-4 and TRBJ2-1, with 13 bases aligning to TRBD2. The germline V gene encodes CDR1 SGHNT and CDR2 YYREEE (reference sequence). Trimming took 2 bases from V and 9 from J; bases not matched to a gene: 8. This CDR3 contains 16 residues. The CDR3 protein is CASSFGGLAGHREQFF. In nucleotides, the CDR3 is TGTGCCAGCAGCTTTGGGGGACTAGCGGGGCATCGTGAGCAGTTCTTC.

V is TRBV7-9 and J is TRBJ2-7; maybe TRBD1 (7 bases). The CDR3 is 16 residues long. In germline, CDR1 is SEHNR, CDR2 FQNEAQ (reference sequence). V shed 1 base and J shed 3 bases, with 16 bases lying between them. This CDR3 is CASSLGQGGRNYEQYF. CDR3 DNA sequence: TGTGCCAGCAGCTTAGGCCAGGGGGGTCGCAACTACGAGCAGTACTTC.

This chain uses TRBV6-5 with TRBJ2-1; tentatively, D is TRBD1 (5 bases). This CDR3 is built from 14 residues. Trimming left V 2 bases short and J 5 bases short, with 10 bases between. Looked up from germline, CDR1 is MNHEY and CDR2 is SVGAGI. The CDR3 DNA follows: TGTGCCAGCAGTTACCTAGGGGTCAACAATGAGCAGTTCTTC. This encodes CASSYLGVNNEQFF.

The CDR3 nucleotides read TGTGCCAGCAGCGTGACGGACGGGGACTACGAGCAGTACTTC. As protein: CASSVTDGDYEQYF. The chain recombines TRBV9 with TRBJ2-7, with D maybe TRBD2 (5 bases). This CDR3 region has 14 residues. CDR1 and CDR2 from the germline V gene are SGDLS and YYNGEE. Trimming shortened V by 2 bases and J by 3 bases, and 12 bases separated the two germline ends.

The chain joins TRBV2 to TRBJ1-6; no clear D gene. The CDR3 is made up of 12 amino acids. CDR1 SNHLY and CDR2 FYNNEI come from the germline V gene. V was cut by 6 bases and J by 11 bases, with 11 bases left in between. Here the CDR3 DNA reads TGTGCCAGCAGCCTAACGACTACACCCCTCCACTTT. Its translation: CASSLTTTPLHF.

The genes are TRBV10-3 and TRBJ2-5, with 11 bases matching TRBD2. V shed 0 bases and J 4 bases; nucleotides not matched to a gene: 1. Germline values: CDR1 ENHRY, CDR2 SYGVKD. CDR3 length equals 15 residues. CDR3 sequence reads: CAISESTSGGETQYF. CDR3 DNA sequence: TGTGCCATCAGTGAGTCCACTAGCGGGGGAGAGACCCAGTACTTC.

The genes are TRBV28 and TRBJ1-5, with D unclear. V was clipped by 3 bases and J by 3 bases, with 9 bases between them. This CDR3 has 14 amino acids. Germline CDR1 reads MDHEN; CDR2 reads SYDVKM. CDR3 bases: TGTGCCAGCAGTTTTCGAGGGAACAATCAGCCCCAGCATTTT. It translates to CASSFRGNNQPQHF.

This clone came up once. The chain links TRBV5-1 to TRBJ1-3, with no clear D. CDR3 size: 14 residues. Germline assignment: CDR1 SGHRS and CDR2 YFSETQ. V was cut by 0 bases and J by 2 bases, with 6 bases left in between. CDR3 sequence reads: CASSLDGPGNTIYF. The CDR3 bases are TGCGCCAGCAGCTTGGACGGTCCTGGAAACACCATATATTTT.

A single count supports this clone. The gene calls are TRBV30 and TRBJ1-2; D might be TRBD1 (5 bases). The CDR3 has 13 residues. Germline CDR1 is GTSNPN and CDR2 is SVGIG (reference sequence). V gave up 0 bases and J gave up 7 bases, with 12 bases separating them. In nucleotides, the CDR3 is TGTGCCTGGAGTGTACTCCGGACAAGTGGCTACACCTTC. It translates to CAWSVLRTSGYTF.

The chain carries TRBV9 and TRBJ2-2, with 8 bases fitting TRBD1. CDR3 length: 15 amino acids. Trimming cost V 4 bases and J 1 base; bases outside gene matches: 3. CDR1 SGDLS and CDR2 YYNGEE come from the germline V gene. DNA of the CDR3: TGTGCCAGCAGCTCGACAGGGGTGAACACCGGGGAGCTGTTTTTT. Translation: CASSSTGVNTGELFF.